This entry lists 7 T cell receptor beta chains sequenced from one sample in a study of CD8+ T cells in alopecia areata. The sequencing template was cDNA reverse transcribed from extracted RNA. Generated by immunoSEQ multiplex PCR, the TCRdb table keeps only in-frame clones and is missing some. The repertoire includes about 190,000 clones, roughly three fifths of them detected once, and about 1.3% sits in the top ten. This sample's treatment: oral pan-JAK inhibitor, 5-10 mg twice daily. The source material was CD4+ T cells sorted from blood, sampled at week 49, from a patient treated with tofacitinib. Source of these receptors: a human donor with alopecia areata.

This clone was seen more than once but under ten times. V gene TRBV29-1 combines with J gene TRBJ1-1, with 9 positions matching TRBD1. The CDR3 has 15 amino acids. Germline CDR1 is SQVTM and CDR2 is ANQGSEA. J lost 5 bases, V lost 7 bases, and 14 bases had no gene match. The CDR3 is CSGMRPGQGWTEAFF. CDR3 coding DNA: TGCAGCGGCATGCGCCCGGGACAGGGCTGGACTGAAGCTTTCTTT.

V usage is TRBV29-1 and J usage is TRBJ1-5, with 10 bases lining up with TRBD1. This CDR3 is built from 12 residues. Unmatched junction bases numbered 3, after V lost 6 bases and J lost 7 bases. Germline V gene sequence: CDR1 SQVTM, CDR2 ANQGSEA. This CDR3 is CSVGTGEQPQHF. The CDR3 bases are TGCAGCGTGGGGACAGGGGAGCAGCCCCAGCATTTT.

This clone was detected a few times. The V gene is TRBV7-6, the J gene TRBJ2-2; 7 nucleotides line up with TRBD1. The CDR3 has 15 amino acids. CDR1 is SGHVS, CDR2 FNYEAQ, per germline. Germline trimming cut 5 bases from V and 2 bases from J; bases unmatched to any gene: 5. CDR3 protein: CASSPGTVNTGELFF. CDR3 bases: TGTGCCAGCAGCCCCGGGACAGTCAACACCGGGGAGCTGTTTTTT. Supplemented by reference TRBV7-6 and TRBJ2-2, the full variable domain reads GAGVSQSPRYKVTKRGQDVALRCDPISGHVSLYWYRQALGQGPEFLTYFNYEAQQDKSGLPNDRFSAERPEGSISTLTIQRTEQRDSAMYRCASSPGTVNTGELFFGEGSRLTVL.

The chain combines TRBV12-5 with TRBJ1-5; D is undetermined. The V end lost 6 bases, the J end lost 6 bases, and 12 bases lay between the germline ends. The V gene's germline CDR1 is LGHNT and CDR2 FRNRAP. The CDR3 sequence is 13 residues long. CDR3 region: CASGPEVGQPQHF. Here the CDR3 DNA reads TGTGCTAGTGGCCCCGAGGTGGGTCAGCCCCAGCATTTT. The full variable domain, completed using reference TRBV12-5 and TRBJ1-5, is DARVTQTPRHKVTEMGQEVTMRCQPILGHNTVFWYRQTMMQGLELLAYFRNRAPLDDSGMPKDRFSAEMPDATLATLKIQPSEPRDSAVYFCASGPEVGQPQHFGDGTRLSIL.

This clone was observed a few times. The V gene is TRBV5-1, the J gene TRBJ2-7, with TRBD1 matching over 7 bases. With 2 bases clipped from V and 5 bases from J, the junction kept 7 bases outside the gene matches. The CDR3 is 14 residues long. Germline V gene lookup returns CDR1 SGHRS and CDR2 YFSETQ. The CDR3 DNA is TGCGCCAGCAGCTTCAGGGGGAACGTCGACGAGCAGTACTTC. It specifies CASSFRGNVDEQYF.

V and J are TRBV4-1 and TRBJ1-5; perhaps TRBD1 as D (6 bases). Germline CDR1 MGHRA, CDR2 YSYEKL. The CDR3 is 14 residues long. Trimming stripped 1 base from V and 2 bases from J, with 6 bases between. The CDR3 spells CASSQAGGNQPQHF. The CDR3 DNA reads as TGCGCCAGCAGCCAAGCAGGGGGCAATCAGCCCCAGCATTTT.

The chain couples TRBV10-3 to TRBJ1-1, with 12 bases matching TRBD1. The CDR3 loop spans 15 amino acids. Germline CDR1 and CDR2: ENHRY and SYGVKD. Losses at the gene ends were 6 bases for V and 3 bases for J; bases not matched to a gene: 5. The CDR3 loop is CAIRPGQGADTEAFF. The DNA of the CDR3 is TGTGCCATCAGGCCGGGACAGGGGGCGGACACTGAAGCTTTCTTT.